A single sample gave rise to the 20 T cell receptor beta chains below, sequenced in a study of neurological immune-mediated disorders. Via MiXCR, TCRdb re-called the 5' RACE reads, giving one row per CDR3 protein. The profile shows around 48,000 distinct CDR3 sequences, around a tenth of them singletons. The source material was PBMCs. The source of these receptors is a woman between 40 and 50 years old with HTLV-1-associated myelopathy (HAM/TSP).

This clonotype was seen at least ten times. The V call is TRBV9, the J call TRBJ2-5, with D possibly matching TRBD1 (6 bases). Germline CDR1 and CDR2: SGDLS and YYNGEE. This CDR3 is 15 amino acids long. V was trimmed by 0 bases and J by 1 base, leaving 10 bases between them. CDR3: CASSVDGRGQETQYF. The DNA for the CDR3 is TGTGCCAGCAGCGTAGATGGCAGGGGCCAAGAGACCCAGTACTTC.

At least ten counts were recorded for this clonotype. V is TRBV12-3 or TRBV12-4 and J is TRBJ2-5, with unresolved D. V shed 7 bases and J shed 5 bases, with 11 bases lying between them. This CDR3 contains 12 residues. The CDR3 region has the DNA TGTGCCAGCACCCGTGGGTGGGAGACCCAGTACTTC. Translating gives CASTRGWETQYF.

At least ten counts were recorded for this clonotype. This chain connects TRBV6-6 to TRBJ1-2, with D maybe TRBD1 (5 bases). The CDR3 has 12 residues. Trimming shortened V by 5 bases and J by 3 bases, and 7 bases separated the two germline ends. The germline V gene has CDR1 MNHNY and CDR2 SVGAGI (reference sequence). The CDR3 DNA is TGTGCCAGCAGTGAAGGGGACTATGGCTACACCTTC. Residues: CASSEGDYGYTF.

The chain carries TRBV11-2 and TRBJ2-3, with a possible D match to TRBD1 (6 bases). Germline V lookup: CDR1 SGHAT, CDR2 FQNNGV. This CDR3 comprises 14 residues. V was trimmed by 8 bases and J by 3 bases, leaving 15 bases between them. Written as DNA, the CDR3 is TGTGCCAGCGAACAGGGTGTTCGTACAGATACGCAGTATTTT. Translating it yields CASEQGVRTDTQYF.

This clonotype was picked up many times. The rearrangement joins TRBV29-1 to TRBJ2-7; possible D gene TRBD1, 5 bases. There are 11 residues in the CDR3. V dropped 7 bases and J dropped 6 bases, with 13 bases sitting between them. Looked up from germline, CDR1 is SQVTM and CDR2 is ANQGSEA. CDR3 residues: CSGAQGGEQYF. Here the CDR3 DNA reads TGCAGCGGAGCCCAGGGTGGCGAGCAGTACTTC.

This clonotype was recorded once. The chain uses TRBV18 and TRBJ1-1, with a tentative D call TRBD1 (5 bases). CDR1 and CDR2 from the germline V gene are KGHSH and LQKENI. The CDR3 consists of 14 residues. The germline V and J ends were trimmed by 3 bases and 5 bases, with 13 bases remaining between them. In DNA form, the CDR3 reads TGTGCCAGCTCACCTAGGTCCGGGGGTACTGAAGCTTTCTTT. Amino acid sequence: CASSPRSGGTEAFF.

This clonotype came up many times. This sequence joins TRBV27 and TRBJ2-5; TRBD1 might be the D (6 bases). There are 14 residues in the CDR3. Germline CDR1 MNHEY, CDR2 SMNVEV (reference sequence). With 2 bases removed from V and 5 bases from J, the gap between germline ends came to 12 bases. CDR3 bases: TGTGCCAGCAGTTTAAAGGGGGTGAGGGAGACCCAGTACTTC. Translated, it gives CASSLKGVRETQYF.

This clonotype was counted ten times or more. The rearrangement uses TRBV7-2 and TRBJ2-2; the match to TRBD2 covers 9 bases. The CDR3 runs 17 residues. Trimming removed 3 bases from V and 4 bases from J; junction bases left unmatched: 9. Germline values: CDR1 SGHTA, CDR2 FQGNSA. Here the CDR3 reads CASSFKFGTSPTGELFF. CDR3 DNA sequence: TGTGCCAGCAGCTTTAAATTCGGGACTAGCCCCACCGGGGAGCTGTTTTTT.

About this clonotype itself: A clone one base away is much larger, so this may be a read error. The chain recombines TRBV5-1 with TRBJ2-6; the match to TRBD1 covers 8 bases. Germline CDR1 SGHRS, CDR2 YFSETQ. This CDR3 has 17 residues. CDR3 amino acids: CASSGQGVVPGANVPTF. The CDR3 bases are TGCGCCAGCAGCGGACAGGGTGTTGTCCCTGGGGCCAACGTCCCGACTTTC.

This clonotype appeared many times. The genes are TRBV5-1 and TRBJ1-6, with 11 positions matching TRBD1. The length of the CDR3 is 15 residues. The trim removed 4 bases at V and 8 bases at J, leaving 5 bases unmatched. Looked up from germline, CDR1 is SGHRS and CDR2 is YFSETQ. CDR3 bases: TGCGCCAGCAGCACCGGGACAGGGGGTGATTCACCCCTCCACTTT. This sequence encodes CASSTGTGGDSPLHF.

This clonotype was seen repeatedly, ten times or more. This sequence joins TRBV24-1 and TRBJ2-1, with a possible D match to TRBD2 (6 bases). The V gene's germline CDR1 is KGHDR and CDR2 SFDVKD. CDR3 length: 13 residues. V was trimmed by 6 bases and J by 8 bases, leaving 13 bases between them. CDR3 amino acids: CATSHSSDDEQFF. CDR3 nucleotide sequence: TGTGCCACCAGTCATTCTAGCGACGATGAGCAGTTCTTC.

This clonotype was seen once. CDR3 loop: CSGGTRGDTEAFF. CDR3 nucleotides: TGCAGCGGGGGGACACGAGGGGACACTGAAGCTTTCTTT. The chain uses TRBV29-1 and TRBJ1-1; TRBD1 is a possible D gene (6 bases). The CDR3 extends over 13 amino acids. V dropped 7 bases and J dropped 3 bases, with 15 bases sitting between them. Germline CDR1 is SQVTM and CDR2 is ANQGSEA. The full variable domain, completed using reference TRBV29-1 and TRBJ1-1, is SAVISQKPSRDICQRGTSLTIQCQVDSQVTMMFWYRQQPGQSLTLIATANQGSEATYESGFVIDKFPISRPNLTFSTLTVSNMSPEDSSIYLCSGGTRGDTEAFFGQGTRLTVV.

Concerning this clonotype: One base away lies a much larger clone, so this may be a sequencing read error. V usage is TRBV7-6 and J usage is TRBJ2-3; D uncertain. Germline V gives CDR1 SGHVS, CDR2 FNYEAQ. The CDR3 contains 16 residues. The CDR3: CASSAQPLLSTDMQYF. The CDR3 nucleotides are TGTGCCAGCAGCGCCCAGCCGCTACTAAGCACAGATATGCAGTATTTT.

The table lists this clonotype with many counts. The rearrangement joins TRBV7-9 to TRBJ2-7; 11 positions match TRBD2. The trim removed 3 bases at V and 5 bases at J, leaving 3 bases unmatched. Germline V lookup: CDR1 SEHNR, CDR2 FQNEAQ (reference sequence). The CDR3 runs 14 residues. The CDR3 sequence is CASSLGSGGDEQYF. CDR3 coding DNA: TGTGCCAGCAGCTTGGGTAGCGGGGGGGACGAGCAGTACTTC.

A few counts support this clonotype. The V call is TRBV21-1, the J call TRBJ1-5. TRBV21-1 is noted as a pseudogene. This CDR3 contains 13 residues. The CDR3 coding sequence is TGTGCCAGCAGCACTCAGGAGAAACAGCCCCAGCATTTT. The encoded protein is CASSTQEKQPQHF.

This clonotype was detected many times. J is TRBJ2-5 and V is TRBV5-1, with D maybe TRBD2 (6 bases). CDR1 is SGHRS, CDR2 YFSETQ, per germline. CDR3 length equals 17 residues. V was cut by 3 bases and J by 2 bases, with 20 bases left in between. The CDR3 spells CASSSFGLAWAQETQYF. CDR3 bases: TGCGCCAGCAGCTCATTCGGCCTAGCGTGGGCTCAAGAGACCCAGTACTTC. The whole variable domain, remainder taken from reference TRBV5-1 and TRBJ2-5, is KAGVTQTPRYLIKTRGQQVTLSCSPISGHRSVSWYQQTPGQGLQFLFEYFSETQRNKGNFPGRFSGRQFSNSRSEMNVSTLELGDSALYLCASSSFGLAWAQETQYFGPGTRLLVL.

This clonotype was seen repeatedly, ten times or more. A much more abundant neighbour one base away suggests this may be a read error. The chain uses TRBV25-1 and TRBJ1-1; 9 nucleotides align to TRBD1. The J segment lost 2 bases and the V segment lost 3 bases, leaving 4 bases of the junction unmatched. CDR3 size: 15 residues. Germline V gene sequence: CDR1 MGHDK, CDR2 SYGVNS. The CDR3 coding sequence is TGTGCCAGCAGTGAGTCGGGACAGGGTAACACTGAAGCTTTCTTT. This codes for CASSESGQGNTEAFF.

The table lists this clonotype with a few counts. J is TRBJ1-5 and V is TRBV11-2, with D hard to call. Germline loops: CDR1 SGHAT, CDR2 FQNNGV. Trimming left V 0 bases short and J 3 bases short, with 6 bases between. CDR3 length: 14 amino acids. Here the CDR3 DNA reads TGTGCCAGCAGCTTAGATCTGGTCAATCAGCCCCAGCATTTT. Protein sequence: CASSLDLVNQPQHF. The full variable domain, with the rest looked up from reference TRBV11-2 and TRBJ1-5, is EAGVAQSPRYKIIEKRQSVAFWCNPISGHATLYWYQQILGQGPKLLIQFQNNGVVDDSQLPKDRFSAERLKGVDSTLKIQPAKLEDSAVYLCASSLDLVNQPQHFGDGTRLSIL.

This clonotype occurred many times. CDR3 loop: CSARDLRQGRAETQYF. CDR3 nucleotide sequence: TGCAGTGCTAGAGATCTGAGACAGGGCAGGGCGGAGACCCAGTACTTC. V gene TRBV20-1 combines with J gene TRBJ2-5; 7 nucleotides align to TRBD1. This CDR3 spans 16 amino acids. The trim removed 0 bases at V and 5 bases at J, leaving 12 bases unmatched. The germline CDR1 and CDR2 sequences are DFQATT and SNEGSKA (reference sequence).

Many counts were recorded for this clonotype. The junction and the germline gene differ at one end; a read error may be behind it. This chain uses TRBV7-2 with TRBJ2-3, with D unresolved. Germline CDR1 is SGHTA and CDR2 is FQGNSA. The CDR3 spans 13 residues. CDR3 DNA sequence: TGTGCCAGCAGCGTAGCTCGATCGGATACGCAGTATTTT. Amino acid sequence: CASSVARSDTQYF.